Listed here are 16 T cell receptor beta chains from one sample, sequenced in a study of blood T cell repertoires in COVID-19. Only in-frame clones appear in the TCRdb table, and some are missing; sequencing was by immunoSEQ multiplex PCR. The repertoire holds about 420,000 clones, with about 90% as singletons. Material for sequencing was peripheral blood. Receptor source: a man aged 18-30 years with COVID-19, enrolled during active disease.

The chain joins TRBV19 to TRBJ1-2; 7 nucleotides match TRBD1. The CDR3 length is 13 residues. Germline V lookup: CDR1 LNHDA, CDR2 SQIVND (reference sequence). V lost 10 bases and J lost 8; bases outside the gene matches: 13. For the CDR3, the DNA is TGTGCCACCGCTTTAGGGGGCGCAGAGGGCTACACCTTC. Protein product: CATALGGAEGYTF.

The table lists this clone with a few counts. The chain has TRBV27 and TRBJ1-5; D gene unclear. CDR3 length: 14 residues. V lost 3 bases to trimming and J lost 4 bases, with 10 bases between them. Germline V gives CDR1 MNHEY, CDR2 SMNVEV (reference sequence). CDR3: CASSLTGSNQPQHF. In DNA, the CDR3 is TGTGCCAGCAGTTTGACGGGTTCTAATCAGCCCCAGCATTTT.

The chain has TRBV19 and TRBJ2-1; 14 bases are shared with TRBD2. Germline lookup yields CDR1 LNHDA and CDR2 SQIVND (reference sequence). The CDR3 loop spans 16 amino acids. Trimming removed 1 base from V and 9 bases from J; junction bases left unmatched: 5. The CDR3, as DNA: TGTGCCAGTAGTATAGGGGGACTAGCGGGAGAGGGTGAGCAGTTCTTC. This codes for CASSIGGLAGEGEQFF.

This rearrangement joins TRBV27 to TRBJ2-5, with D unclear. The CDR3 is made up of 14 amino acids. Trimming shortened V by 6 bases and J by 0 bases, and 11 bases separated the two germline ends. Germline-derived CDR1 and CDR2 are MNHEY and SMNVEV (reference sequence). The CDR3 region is CASRLHSYQETQYF. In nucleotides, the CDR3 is TGTGCCAGCAGACTACACTCGTACCAAGAGACCCAGTACTTC.

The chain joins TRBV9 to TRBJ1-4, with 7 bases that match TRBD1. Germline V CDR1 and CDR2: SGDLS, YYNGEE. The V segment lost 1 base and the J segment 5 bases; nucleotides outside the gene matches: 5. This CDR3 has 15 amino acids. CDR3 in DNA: TGTGCCAGCAGCGTATCCACAGGGGAAAATGAAAAACTGTTTTTT. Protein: CASSVSTGENEKLFF.

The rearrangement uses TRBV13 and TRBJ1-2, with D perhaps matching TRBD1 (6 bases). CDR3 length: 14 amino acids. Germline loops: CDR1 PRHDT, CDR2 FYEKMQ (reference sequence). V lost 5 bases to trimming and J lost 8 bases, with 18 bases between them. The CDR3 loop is CASSRGGATRGYTF. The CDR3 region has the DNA TGTGCCAGCAGCCGCGGGGGGGCGACTAGGGGCTACACCTTC. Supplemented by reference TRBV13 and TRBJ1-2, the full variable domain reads AAGVIQSPRHLIKEKRETATLKCYPIPRHDTVYWYQQGPGQDPQFLISFYEKMQSDKGSIPDRFSAQQFSDYHSELNMSSLELGDSALYFCASSRGGATRGYTFGSGTRLTVV.

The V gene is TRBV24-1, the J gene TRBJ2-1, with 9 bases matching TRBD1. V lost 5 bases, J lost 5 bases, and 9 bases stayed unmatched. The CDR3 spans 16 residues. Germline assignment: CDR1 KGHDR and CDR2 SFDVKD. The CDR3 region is CATSVGGQGNDNEQFF. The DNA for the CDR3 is TGTGCCACCAGTGTTGGGGGACAGGGAAATGACAATGAGCAGTTCTTC.

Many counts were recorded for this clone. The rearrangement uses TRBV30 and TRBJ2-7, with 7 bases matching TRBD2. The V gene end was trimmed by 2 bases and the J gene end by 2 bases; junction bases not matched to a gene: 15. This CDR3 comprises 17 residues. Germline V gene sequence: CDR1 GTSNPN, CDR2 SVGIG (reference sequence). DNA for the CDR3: TGTGCCTGGAGTAAACCCCCTAGACTAGCTGGGACCTACGAGCAGTACTTC. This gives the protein CAWSKPPRLAGTYEQYF.

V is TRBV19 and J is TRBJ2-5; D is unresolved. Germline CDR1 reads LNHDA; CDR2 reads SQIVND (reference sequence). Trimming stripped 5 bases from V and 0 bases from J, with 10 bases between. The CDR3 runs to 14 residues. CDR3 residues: CASSRWQDQETQYF. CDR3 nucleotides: TGTGCCAGTAGTCGATGGCAGGACCAAGAGACCCAGTACTTC.

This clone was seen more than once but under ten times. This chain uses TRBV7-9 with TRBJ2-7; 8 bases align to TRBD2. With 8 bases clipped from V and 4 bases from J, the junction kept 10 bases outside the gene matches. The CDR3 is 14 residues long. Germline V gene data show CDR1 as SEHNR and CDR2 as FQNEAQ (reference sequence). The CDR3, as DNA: TGTGCCAGCTCCACCTCGACTAGCGCGTACGAGCAGTACTTC. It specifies CASSTSTSAYEQYF.

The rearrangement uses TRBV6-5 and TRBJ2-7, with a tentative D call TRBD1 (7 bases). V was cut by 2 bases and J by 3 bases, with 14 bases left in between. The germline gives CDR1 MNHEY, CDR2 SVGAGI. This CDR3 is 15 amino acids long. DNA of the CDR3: TGTGCCAGCAGTTACATGGGGCAGGGGGGCTACGAGCAGTACTTC. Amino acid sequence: CASSYMGQGGYEQYF.

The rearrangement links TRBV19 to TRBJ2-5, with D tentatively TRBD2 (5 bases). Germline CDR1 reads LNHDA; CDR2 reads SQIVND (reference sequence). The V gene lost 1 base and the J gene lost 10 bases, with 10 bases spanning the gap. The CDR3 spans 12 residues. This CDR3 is CASSIGAEDQYF. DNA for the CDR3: TGTGCCAGTAGTATAGGCGCGGAGGACCAGTACTTC. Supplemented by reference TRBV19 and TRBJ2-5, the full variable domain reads DGGITQSPKYLFRKEGQNVTLSCEQNLNHDAMYWYRQDPGQGLRLIYYSQIVNDFQKGDIAEGYSVSREKKESFPLTVTSAQKNPTAFYLCASSIGAEDQYFGPGTRLLVL.

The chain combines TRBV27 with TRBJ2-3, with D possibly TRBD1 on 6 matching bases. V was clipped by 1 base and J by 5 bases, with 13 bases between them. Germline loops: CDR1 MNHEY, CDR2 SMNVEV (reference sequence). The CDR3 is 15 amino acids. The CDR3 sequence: CASSLLSRGQDTQYF. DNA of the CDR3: TGTGCCAGCAGTTTATTAAGCAGGGGACAAGATACGCAGTATTTT.

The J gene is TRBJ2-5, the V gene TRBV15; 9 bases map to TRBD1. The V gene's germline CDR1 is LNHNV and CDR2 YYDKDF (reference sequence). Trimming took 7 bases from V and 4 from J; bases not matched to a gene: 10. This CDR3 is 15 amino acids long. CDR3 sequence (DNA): TGTGCCACCACCCGTGGGGACAGGGAAGGAGAGACCCAGTACTTC. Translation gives CATTRGDREGETQYF. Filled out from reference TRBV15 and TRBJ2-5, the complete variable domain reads DAMVIQNPRYQVTQFGKPVTLSCSQTLNHNVMYWYQQKSSQAPKLLFHYYDKDFNNEADTPDNFQSRRPNTSFCFLDIRSPGLGDTAMYLCATTRGDREGETQYFGPGTRLLVL.

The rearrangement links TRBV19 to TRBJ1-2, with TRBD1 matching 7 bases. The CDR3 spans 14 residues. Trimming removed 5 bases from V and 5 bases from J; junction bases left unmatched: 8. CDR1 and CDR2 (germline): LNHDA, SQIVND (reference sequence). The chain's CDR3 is CASSPADRSYGYTF. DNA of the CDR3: TGTGCCAGTAGTCCCGCGGACAGGTCGTATGGCTACACCTTC.

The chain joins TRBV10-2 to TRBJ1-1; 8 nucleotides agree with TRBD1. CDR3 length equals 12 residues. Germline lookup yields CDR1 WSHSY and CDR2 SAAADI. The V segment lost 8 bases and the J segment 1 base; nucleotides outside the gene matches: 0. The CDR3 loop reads CASGQGNTEAFF. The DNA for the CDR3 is TGCGCCAGCGGACAGGGGAACACTGAAGCTTTCTTT.